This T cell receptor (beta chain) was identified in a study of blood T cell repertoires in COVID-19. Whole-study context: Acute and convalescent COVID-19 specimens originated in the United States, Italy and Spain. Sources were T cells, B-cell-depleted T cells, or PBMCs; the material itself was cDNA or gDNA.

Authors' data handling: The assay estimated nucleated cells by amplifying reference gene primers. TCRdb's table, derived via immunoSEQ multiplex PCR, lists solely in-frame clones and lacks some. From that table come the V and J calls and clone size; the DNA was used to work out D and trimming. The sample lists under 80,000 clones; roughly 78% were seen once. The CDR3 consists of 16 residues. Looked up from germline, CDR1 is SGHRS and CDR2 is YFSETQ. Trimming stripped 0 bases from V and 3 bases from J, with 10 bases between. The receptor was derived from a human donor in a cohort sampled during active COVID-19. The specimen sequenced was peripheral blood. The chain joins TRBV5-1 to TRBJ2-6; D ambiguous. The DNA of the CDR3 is TGCGCCAGCAGCTTGGACGGTTTCGGTGGGGCCAACGTCCTGACTTTC. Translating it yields CASSLDGFGGANVLTF.